The present entry profiles one T cell receptor beta chain with its context. The data derive from a study of OX40 agonist ivuxolimab in advanced cancers. Study as a whole: The study enrolled dose-escalation patients with hepatocellular carcinoma, melanoma, renal cell or head and neck cancer.

V shed 1 base, J shed 2 bases, and the junction held 6 bases outside the gene matches. Germline V gene data show CDR1 as SGHVS and CDR2 as FQNEAQ. The CDR3 runs to 16 residues. The protocol was immunoSEQ multiplex PCR, while the TCRdb copy is restricted to in-frame clones and leaves out a portion. The table lists tens of thousands of clones, around 81% of them singletons. This material consisted of CD4+ or CD8+ T cells sorted from blood, taken in a trial of the OX40 agonist ivuxolimab. The chain uses TRBV7-8 and TRBJ2-7, with TRBD2 matching over 9 bases. The receptor's source is an adult with an advanced solid tumor such as melanoma, head and neck, liver or kidney cancer. Here the CDR3 reads CASSLGVAGDTYEQYF. CDR3 nucleotides: TGTGCCAGCAGCTTAGGGGTAGCGGGGGATACCTACGAGCAGTACTTC.